This T cell receptor beta chain was identified during a study of blood T cell repertoires in COVID-19. Background on the study: Samples taken during acute and convalescent COVID-19 were collected in the United States, Italy and Spain. Sources were T cells, B-cell-depleted T cells, or PBMCs; the material itself was cDNA or gDNA.

Original data processing: Estimates of nucleated cell counts were drawn from the amplification of reference gene primers. Sequencing was performed with immunoSEQ multiplex PCR; in TCRdb, only in-frame clones are kept and a portion is missing. Clone size and the V and J calls come from that table; the DNA yielded D and trimming. The data hold about 140,000 clones, with over 80% observed a single time. The sequence was obtained from a woman in her forties or fifties with acute or convalescent COVID-19. The sequencing input was peripheral blood.

The CDR3 loop is CASSLEAGTGDTEAFF. Here the CDR3 DNA reads TGCGCCAGCAGCTTGGAAGCGGGGACGGGGGACACTGAAGCTTTCTTT. The gene calls are TRBV5-1 and TRBJ1-1; maybe TRBD1 (5 bases). The CDR3 consists of 16 residues. Looked up from germline, CDR1 is SGHRS and CDR2 is YFSETQ. The V end lost 0 bases, the J end lost 3 bases, and 15 bases lay between the germline ends. The full variable domain, completed using reference TRBV5-1 and TRBJ1-1, is KAGVTQTPRYLIKTRGQQVTLSCSPISGHRSVSWYQQTPGQGLQFLFEYFSETQRNKGNFPGRFSGRQFSNSRSEMNVSTLELGDSALYLCASSLEAGTGDTEAFFGQGTRLTVV.